The present TCR beta chain was sequenced within a study of T cells in Graves' hyperthyroidism and ophthalmopathy. The CDR3 has 16 amino acids. The germline CDR1 and CDR2 sequences are SNHLY and FYNNEI. Trimming took 5 bases from V and 0 from J; bases not matched to a gene: 7. It was RNA transcripts that yielded the amplified TCR beta CDR3 regions. The study used the HTBI primer set for a first-round RT-PCR of the TCR CDR3. TCRdb processed the multiplex PCR reads anew with MiXCR; each CDR3 protein has one entry. The sample yields 500,000 to 650,000 distinct CDR3 sequences, approximately 48% seen once. The gene calls are TRBV2 and TRBJ2-7; TRBD1 matches 10 bases. Sequences were obtained from peripheral blood or thyroid tissue (not recorded which). This sequence was found in an adult woman with Graves' disease, either hyperthyroidism or ophthalmopathy (not recorded which). The CDR3: CASSLLGTGDSYEQYF. The CDR3, as DNA: TGTGCCAGCAGTCTACTAGGGACAGGGGACTCCTACGAGCAGTACTTC.